The 24 T cell receptor beta chains presented below share a single source sample, sequenced in a study of blood T cell repertoires in COVID-19. Assay: immunoSEQ multiplex PCR; the TCRdb copy retains only in-frame clones and omits some. Among about 180,000 clones listed, around 83% were seen once. Input material: PBMCs or T cells enriched from blood (not recorded which). The receptors derive from a man aged 35-49 years who had recovered from COVID-19.

The sample holds one count of this clone. J is TRBJ2-5 and V is TRBV28; D is unclear. The CDR3 is 13 residues long. The germline V gene encodes CDR1 MDHEN and CDR2 SYDVKM. V was trimmed by 4 bases and J by 0 bases, leaving 6 bases between them. In DNA, the CDR3 is TGTGCCAGCAGTTGGGCAAACCAAGAGACCCAGTACTTC. Amino acid sequence: CASSWANQETQYF.

Here the CDR3 reads CASSVEGQGTYEQYF. CDR3 in DNA: TGTGCCAGCAGCGTAGAAGGTCAGGGAACCTACGAGCAGTACTTC. The genes are TRBV9 and TRBJ2-7; D is possibly TRBD1 (5 bases). The V end lost 0 bases, the J end lost 2 bases, and 12 bases lay between the germline ends. CDR1 is SGDLS and CDR2 is YYNGEE in the germline V gene. This CDR3 comprises 15 residues.

This chain uses TRBV11-3 with TRBJ2-1; TRBD2 matches at 7 bases. The germline V gene has CDR1 SGHNT and CDR2 YENEEA. V lost 5 bases to trimming and J lost 4 bases; unmatched junction nucleotides: 8. This CDR3 is 15 amino acids long. CDR3 protein: CASSPASGAYNEQFF. CDR3 sequence (DNA): TGTGCCAGCAGCCCGGCTAGCGGAGCTTACAATGAGCAGTTCTTC. Supplemented by reference TRBV11-3 and TRBJ2-1, the full variable domain reads EAGVVQSPRYKIIEKKQPVAFWCNPISGHNTLYWYLQNLGQGPELLIRYENEEAVDDSQLPKDRFSAERLKGVDSTLKIQPAELGDSAVYLCASSPASGAYNEQFFGPGTRLTVL.

V usage is TRBV18 and J usage is TRBJ2-5; no firm D call. This CDR3 is 11 amino acids long. Trimming removed 3 bases at V and 4 bases at J, with 3 bases between. CDR1 is KGHSH and CDR2 is LQKENI in the germline V gene. This CDR3 reads CASSPGETQYF. In nucleotides, the CDR3 is TGTGCCAGCTCACCCGGAGAGACCCAGTACTTC.

The V gene is TRBV7-2, the J gene TRBJ1-2; the match to TRBD1 covers 7 bases. Per germline, CDR1 SGHTA and CDR2 FQGNSA. This CDR3 is built from 14 residues. The junction had 7 bases not matched to a gene; V was cut back by 5 bases and J by 4 bases. DNA of the CDR3: TGTGCCAGCAGCCCGACAGGGAATGCCTATGGCTACACCTTC. This codes for CASSPTGNAYGYTF.

This clone was seen once. CDR3 region: CASSTPGSPRYEQYF. As DNA, the CDR3 is TGCGCCAGCAGCACACCGGGGTCCCCGAGGTACGAGCAGTACTTC. The genes are TRBV4-1 and TRBJ2-7, with D tentatively TRBD2 (5 bases). The V gene lost 5 bases and the J gene lost 4 bases, with 18 bases spanning the gap. CDR1 MGHRA and CDR2 YSYEKL come from the germline V gene. The CDR3 length is 15 residues.

The chain is built from TRBV27 and TRBJ1-5, with 8 bases that match TRBD1. CDR1 and CDR2 (germline): MNHEY, SMNVEV (reference sequence). The CDR3 runs to 15 residues. V lost 6 bases, J lost 8 bases, and 12 bases stayed unmatched. The CDR3 DNA reads TGTGCCAGCAGCCCGGACAGGGCCCTGGAGGAGCCCCAGCATTTT. Its translation is CASSPDRALEEPQHF.

The chain recombines TRBV19 with TRBJ1-4; D ambiguous. From germline, CDR1 is LNHDA and CDR2 SQIVND (reference sequence). The CDR3 is 13 residues long. V was trimmed by 5 bases and J by 6 bases, leaving 10 bases between them. The CDR3 nucleotides read TGTGCCAGTAGTGAACGGAGGGATGAAAAACTGTTTTTT. This codes for CASSERRDEKLFF.

The V call is TRBV7-3, the J call TRBJ2-7; 7 nucleotides align to TRBD1. Germline V gives CDR1 SGHTA, CDR2 FQGTGA. CDR3 size: 13 residues. J lost 3 bases, V lost 5 bases, and 4 bases had no gene match. The CDR3 DNA sequence: TGTGCCAGCAGCCCGGGACAGAACTACGAGCAGTACTTC. Residues: CASSPGQNYEQYF.

This chain uses TRBV3-1 (or the pseudogene TRBV3-2) with TRBJ1-1; no firm D call. This CDR3 spans 17 amino acids. Trimming took off 0 bases at V and 1 base at J, with 15 bases between the two ends. Germline CDR1 is LGHDT and CDR2 is YNNKEL (reference sequence). The chain's CDR3 is CASSQDLGRMANTEAFF. The CDR3 DNA reads TGTGCCAGCAGCCAAGATCTGGGCAGGATGGCGAACACTGAAGCTTTCTTT.

The genes are TRBV28 and TRBJ1-6; D not resolved. Germline CDR1 reads MDHEN; CDR2 reads SYDVKM. The CDR3 has 16 residues. Deletions cut 3 bases from V and 10 bases from J, with 19 bases between. Here the CDR3 reads CASSFYEGLYPSPLHF. In nucleotides, the CDR3 is TGTGCCAGCAGTTTCTATGAGGGCCTTTACCCATCACCCCTCCACTTT.

The chain recombines TRBV27 with TRBJ2-3; 9 bases match TRBD1. The CDR3 sequence is 15 residues long. J lost 1 base, V lost 4 bases, and 3 bases had no gene match. CDR1 is MNHEY, CDR2 SMNVEV, per germline (reference sequence). The CDR3 sequence is CASSYGDRGTDTQYF. The CDR3 DNA follows: TGTGCCAGCAGTTACGGGGACAGGGGCACAGATACGCAGTATTTT.

The chain is built from TRBV30 and TRBJ2-7, with D tentatively TRBD1 (6 bases). The CDR3 is 14 amino acids. With 3 bases removed from V and 0 bases from J, the gap between germline ends came to 12 bases. Germline CDR1 GTSNPN, CDR2 SVGIG (reference sequence). The CDR3 sequence is CAWSKDSISYEQYF. The CDR3 DNA is TGTGCCTGGAGCAAGGACAGTATCTCCTACGAGCAGTACTTC.

This clone was observed a few times. Other nucleotide sequences in the sample specify the same CDR3. V and J are TRBV27 and TRBJ1-5, with 7 nucleotides matching TRBD1. The CDR3 loop spans 14 amino acids. The germline V gene encodes CDR1 MNHEY and CDR2 SMNVEV (reference sequence). V gave up 5 bases and J gave up 2 bases; unmatched junction bases: 3. In nucleotides, the CDR3 is TGTGCCAGCAGTCCTGACAGGGGCAATCAGCCCCAGCATTTT. This sequence encodes CASSPDRGNQPQHF.

This rearrangement joins TRBV7-6 to TRBJ2-5, with 7 bases that match TRBD1. Germline V gives CDR1 SGHVS, CDR2 FNYEAQ. After removal of 5 bases from V and 1 base from J, the junction contained 4 bases not matched to a gene. The CDR3 loop spans 14 amino acids. In DNA form, the CDR3 reads TGTGCCAGCAGCGTGGGACAGCCCCAAGAGACCCAGTACTTC. This gives the protein CASSVGQPQETQYF.

The chain is built from TRBV3-1 (or the pseudogene TRBV3-2) and TRBJ2-2; D ambiguous. Germline V lookup: CDR1 LGHDT, CDR2 YNNKEL (reference sequence). The length of the CDR3 is 12 residues. The V end was cut by 4 bases, the J end by 3 bases, with 3 bases between. CDR3 in amino acids: CASSPDTGELFF. The DNA for the CDR3 is TGTGCCAGCAGCCCGGACACCGGGGAGCTGTTTTTT.

The chain carries TRBV12-5 and TRBJ1-5; D is unresolved. The germline gives CDR1 LGHNT, CDR2 FRNRAP. Trimming removed 7 bases from V and 0 bases from J, with 13 bases in between. The CDR3 contains 15 residues. In DNA, the CDR3 is TGTGCTAGTGATAGAGGCCTTTATAGCAATCAGCCCCAGCATTTT. Protein sequence: CASDRGLYSNQPQHF. Using reference TRBV12-5 and TRBJ1-5 for the parts outside the CDR3, the full variable domain is DARVTQTPRHKVTEMGQEVTMRCQPILGHNTVFWYRQTMMQGLELLAYFRNRAPLDDSGMPKDRFSAEMPDATLATLKIQPSEPRDSAVYFCASDRGLYSNQPQHFGDGTRLSIL.

V and J are TRBV6-5 and TRBJ1-6, with 7 bases aligning to TRBD1. CDR1 and CDR2 (germline): MNHEY, SVGAGI. The CDR3 is 15 residues long. Germline trimming cut 5 bases from V and 7 bases from J; bases unmatched to any gene: 8. CDR3 sequence reads: CASSLATGSNSPLHF. DNA of the CDR3: TGTGCCAGCAGTCTCGCGACAGGGAGCAATTCACCCCTCCACTTT.

The rearrangement links TRBV30 to TRBJ2-7; 8 bases match TRBD1. This CDR3 region has 13 residues. Germline V lookup: CDR1 GTSNPN, CDR2 SVGIG (reference sequence). V lost 7 bases and J lost 3; bases outside the gene matches: 8. The CDR3 nucleotides read TGTGCCTTCACGACAGGGGCTGGCTACGAGCAGTACTTC. It yields the protein CAFTTGAGYEQYF. Full variable domain (missing parts from reference TRBV30 and TRBJ2-7): SQTIHQWPATLVQPVGSPLSLECTVEGTSNPNLYWYRQAAGRGLQLLFYSVGIGQISSEVPQNLSASRPQDRQFILSSKKLLLSDSGFYLCAFTTGAGYEQYFGPGTRLTVT.

V is TRBV6-5 and J is TRBJ1-5, with D possibly TRBD1 on 6 matching bases. The germline V gene has CDR1 MNHEY and CDR2 SVGAGI. The CDR3 spans 13 residues. V shed 5 bases and J shed 5 bases, with 10 bases lying between them. The CDR3 DNA sequence: TGTGCCAGCAGTATAGGGGGAGATCAGCCCCAGCATTTT. It translates to CASSIGGDQPQHF.

The chain recombines TRBV10-3 with TRBJ2-7; TRBD2 is a possible D gene (6 bases). This CDR3 region has 13 residues. Trimming stripped 0 bases from V and 3 bases from J, with 6 bases between. The V gene's germline CDR1 is ENHRY and CDR2 SYGVKD. The CDR3 sequence: CAISESGGYEQYF. The CDR3 coding sequence is TGTGCCATCAGTGAGTCGGGGGGCTACGAGCAGTACTTC.

This rearrangement joins TRBV2 to TRBJ1-2, with TRBD1 matching 7 bases. With 10 bases clipped from V and 9 bases from J, the junction kept 11 bases outside the gene matches. Germline-derived CDR1 and CDR2 are SNHLY and FYNNEI. The CDR3 totals 12 residues. CDR3 protein: CATWTGLRSYTF. CDR3 nucleotides: TGTGCCACCTGGACAGGACTTAGGAGCTACACCTTC.

This chain links TRBV2 with TRBJ1-6, with D perhaps matching TRBD1 (6 bases). This CDR3 is 14 amino acids long. The ends were cut back, 2 bases at V and 8 bases at J, with 10 bases in the middle. Germline lookup yields CDR1 SNHLY and CDR2 FYNNEI. The CDR3 reads CASSEQGRDSPLHF. CDR3 coding DNA: TGTGCCAGCAGTGAACAGGGGAGGGATTCACCCCTCCACTTT.

The rearrangement uses TRBV28 and TRBJ1-6; weak D call: TRBD1 (5 bases). The CDR3 has 13 residues. The ends were cut back, 7 bases at V and 10 bases at J, with 14 bases in the middle. Germline CDR1 and CDR2: MDHEN and SYDVKM. The chain's CDR3 is CASKRAGQSPLHF. The CDR3 DNA follows: TGTGCCAGCAAACGGGCAGGGCAATCACCCCTCCACTTT. Based on the CDR3 plus reference TRBV28 and TRBJ1-6, the full variable domain is DVKVTQSSRYLVKRTGEKVFLECVQDMDHENMFWYRQDPGLGLRLIYFSYDVKMKEKGDIPEGYSVSREKKERFSLILESASTNQTSMYLCASKRAGQSPLHFGNGTRLTVT.